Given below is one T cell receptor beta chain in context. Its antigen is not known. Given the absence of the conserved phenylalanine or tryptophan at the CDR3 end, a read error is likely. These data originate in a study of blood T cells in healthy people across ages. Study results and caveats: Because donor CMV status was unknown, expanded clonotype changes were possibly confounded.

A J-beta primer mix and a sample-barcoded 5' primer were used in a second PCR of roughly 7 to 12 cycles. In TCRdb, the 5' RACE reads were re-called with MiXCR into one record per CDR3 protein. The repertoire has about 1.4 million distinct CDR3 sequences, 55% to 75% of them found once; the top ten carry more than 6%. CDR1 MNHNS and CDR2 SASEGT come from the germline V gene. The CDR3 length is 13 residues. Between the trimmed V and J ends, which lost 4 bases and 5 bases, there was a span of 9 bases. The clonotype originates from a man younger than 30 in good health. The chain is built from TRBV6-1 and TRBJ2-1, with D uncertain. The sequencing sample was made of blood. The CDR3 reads CASSVQDHNEQFL. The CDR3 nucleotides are TGTGCCAGCAGTGTACAAGACCACAATGAGCAGTTCTTA.